These 26 T cell receptor beta chains were all obtained from the same sample, sequenced in a study of PD-1 blockade in classical Hodgkin lymphoma (dated by TCRdb to about 2020). Receptor amplification or capture employed the immunoSEQ multiplex PCR assay. Imported from immuneACCESS, the table was reduced by TCRdb to in-frame sequences with V and J called. These copies leave out some clones; in studies compared against another copy, an unresolved V gene accounts for under half, and the cause of the remainder is not known. In this sample the table shows 45,000 or so clones, approximately 90% of which occur a single time. The ten biggest clones cover under 5% of the sample. Per the publication, the time point label means: newly diagnosed, previously untreated cHL patient sample. The sequenced material came from peripheral blood mononuclear cells (PBMCs). These receptors were obtained from a human donor with classical Hodgkin lymphoma.

The rearrangement joins TRBV5-4 to TRBJ2-5; 16 bases agree with TRBD2. Germline V lookup: CDR1 SGHNT, CDR2 YYREEE (reference sequence). This CDR3 spans 17 amino acids. V shed 4 bases and J 4 bases; nucleotides not matched to a gene: 7. The CDR3 loop reads CASSPKGLAGGGETQYF. In DNA, the CDR3 is TGTGCCAGCAGCCCGAAGGGACTAGCGGGAGGGGGAGAGACCCAGTACTTC.

The chain is built from TRBV6-5 and TRBJ1-1; no definite D call. CDR3 length: 14 residues. The ends were cut back, 0 bases at V and 2 bases at J, with 7 bases in the middle. CDR1 and CDR2 from the germline V gene are MNHEY and SVGAGI. The CDR3 loop reads CASSYSRLNTEAFF. The DNA of the CDR3 is TGTGCCAGCAGTTACTCCCGGCTTAACACTGAAGCTTTCTTT.

Note on this clone: A read error may account for a junction end that differs from germline. The chain couples TRBV6-1 to TRBJ2-5; 8 bases match TRBD2. The CDR3 has 10 amino acids. CDR1 and CDR2 from the germline V gene are MNHNS and SASEGT. CDR3 in DNA: TGTGCCAGCAGTGAGCGGGAGGTCAACTTC. It translates to CASSEREVNF.

In the case of this clone: The germline gene is not matched at one end of the junction; a read error may be the cause. The CDR3 loop is CASSRSVGSFNEQFF. The DNA for the CDR3 is TGTGCCAGCAGCCGGAGTGTGGGGTCCTTCAATGAGCAGTTCTTC. The chain uses TRBV16 and TRBJ2-1, with D hard to call. The germline gives CDR1 KGHSY, CDR2 FQNENV. CDR3 length: 15 residues.

V is TRBV2 and J is TRBJ1-4; D ambiguous. CDR1 is SNHLY and CDR2 is FYNNEI in the germline V gene. Trimming left V 6 bases short and J 4 bases short, with 9 bases between. There are 13 residues in the CDR3. The CDR3 DNA reads as TGTGCCAGCAGGCCAGCCAATAATGAAAAACTGTTTTTT. It translates to CASRPANNEKLFF.

In nucleotides, the CDR3 is TGTGCCAGCAGCCGGGCGGTTAGCAATCAGCCCCAGCATTTT. Residues: CASSRAVSNQPQHF. The chain joins TRBV5-8 to TRBJ1-5; no clear D gene. The CDR3 consists of 14 residues. In germline, CDR1 is SGHTS, CDR2 YDEGEE. V was cut by 4 bases and J by 0 bases, with 8 bases left in between.

This chain links TRBV2 with TRBJ2-7; D ambiguous. CDR3 size: 14 residues. Trimming stripped 2 bases from V and 0 bases from J, with 8 bases between. Germline assignment: CDR1 SNHLY and CDR2 FYNNEI. The CDR3: CASSESSHSYEQYF. DNA for the CDR3: TGTGCCAGCAGTGAATCTTCACACTCCTACGAGCAGTACTTC.

The rearrangement links TRBV5-1 to TRBJ1-1, with 9 bases aligning to TRBD1. The CDR3 loop spans 13 amino acids. The V segment lost 3 bases and the J segment 3 bases; nucleotides outside the gene matches: 0. CDR1 SGHRS and CDR2 YFSETQ come from the germline V gene. The chain's CDR3 is CASSWTGDTEAFF. DNA of the CDR3: TGCGCCAGCAGCTGGACAGGGGACACTGAAGCTTTCTTT.

CDR3 bases: TGCAGCGTTGTTAGCGGGAGAGGCTCCTACGAGCAGTACTTC. Protein sequence: CSVVSGRGSYEQYF. The chain combines TRBV29-1 with TRBJ2-7; 9 bases agree with TRBD2. The CDR3 spans 14 residues. V was pared by 4 bases and J by 0 bases, with 4 bases of the junction left unmatched. Germline loops: CDR1 SQVTM, CDR2 ANQGSEA.

This chain links TRBV9 with TRBJ2-7, with D tentatively TRBD1 (6 bases). Germline CDR1 is SGDLS and CDR2 is YYNGEE. The CDR3 loop spans 13 amino acids. The V end was cut by 1 base, the J end by 6 bases, with 11 bases between. The CDR3 reads CASSVQSRGEQYF. The CDR3 coding sequence is TGTGCCAGCAGCGTACAAAGCAGGGGCGAGCAGTACTTC.

The chain combines TRBV2 with TRBJ2-3, with no clear D. CDR3 length: 14 amino acids. V lost 5 bases and J lost 1, with 10 bases in between. Germline assignment: CDR1 SNHLY and CDR2 FYNNEI. The CDR3 protein is CASSSRTGTDTQYF. CDR3 coding DNA: TGTGCCAGCAGTTCCAGGACGGGCACAGATACGCAGTATTTT.

The chain is built from TRBV19 and TRBJ2-2; D ambiguous. V shed 5 bases and J shed 5 bases, with 6 bases lying between them. The germline CDR1 and CDR2 sequences are LNHDA and SQIVND (reference sequence). The CDR3 is 12 residues long. The CDR3 here is CASSPRTGELFF. CDR3 nucleotide sequence: TGTGCCAGTAGTCCGAGGACCGGGGAGCTGTTTTTT.

The chain joins TRBV5-1 to TRBJ1-1; unclear D gene. This CDR3 is 15 amino acids long. The germline V gene has CDR1 SGHRS and CDR2 YFSETQ. The V gene lost 4 bases and the J gene lost 1 base, with 14 bases spanning the gap. Written as DNA, the CDR3 is TGCGCCAGCAGCCTAGGACGGGCGGGGAACACTGAAGCTTTCTTT. Its translation: CASSLGRAGNTEAFF.

This chain links TRBV29-1 with TRBJ2-2, with D perhaps TRBD2 (6 bases). The CDR3 is 13 amino acids. Trimming took 7 bases from V and 0 from J, leaving 9 bases between them. The germline V gene has CDR1 SQVTM and CDR2 ANQGSEA. The CDR3 DNA sequence: TGCAGCGGGGACTCACCGAACACCGGGGAGCTGTTTTTT. As protein: CSGDSPNTGELFF.

This rearrangement joins TRBV6-1 to TRBJ1-2; a weak D match, TRBD1 (5 bases). Trimming took off 3 bases at V and 2 bases at J, with 13 bases between the two ends. Per the germline V gene, CDR1 is MNHNS and CDR2 is SASEGT. The CDR3 is 15 residues long. CDR3 bases: TGTGCCAGCAGTGACCGACAGAGCTTCAACTATGGCTACACCTTC. It translates to CASSDRQSFNYGYTF.

The chain uses TRBV18 and TRBJ2-3, with 7 bases identical to TRBD2. Germline CDR1 and CDR2: KGHSH and LQKENI. The CDR3 runs 17 residues. Trimming removed 5 bases from V and 0 bases from J; junction bases left unmatched: 11. The CDR3 coding sequence is TGTGCCAGCTCAGACGGACGATCGGGAGGAAGCACAGATACGCAGTATTTT. Translation: CASSDGRSGGSTDTQYF.

The chain employs TRBV5-1 and TRBJ1-1, with TRBD1 as a possible D gene (6 bases). Between the trimmed V and J ends, which lost 4 bases and 1 base, there was a span of 14 bases. The CDR3 covers 15 residues. Germline V gives CDR1 SGHRS, CDR2 YFSETQ. In DNA, the CDR3 is TGCGCCAGCAGCAGCCCCAGGGGTGGGAACACTGAAGCTTTCTTT. This sequence encodes CASSSPRGGNTEAFF.

The chain carries TRBV2 and TRBJ2-1; D possibly corresponds to TRBD2 (5 bases). Germline lookup yields CDR1 SNHLY and CDR2 FYNNEI. Trimming cost V 3 bases and J 7 bases, with 10 bases left between them. The CDR3 extends over 13 amino acids. CDR3 DNA: TGTGCCAGCAGTGAGGCTAGCTGGAATGAGCAGTTCTTC. This gives the protein CASSEASWNEQFF.

V gene TRBV11-2 combines with J gene TRBJ2-7; D is possibly TRBD1 (5 bases). Germline V gene sequence: CDR1 SGHAT, CDR2 FQNNGV. Trimming took off 5 bases at V and 0 bases at J, with 11 bases between the two ends. This CDR3 region has 14 residues. The CDR3 DNA reads as TGTGCCAGCAGCCGCAGGGCCTTCTCCTACGAGCAGTACTTC. It is translated as CASSRRAFSYEQYF.

The genes are TRBV28 and TRBJ2-1; no clear D. There are 11 residues in the CDR3. With 3 bases removed from V and 4 bases from J, the gap between germline ends came to 1 base. Germline assignment: CDR1 MDHEN and CDR2 SYDVKM. The CDR3 spells CASSFYNEQFF. The CDR3 DNA is TGTGCCAGCAGTTTTTACAATGAGCAGTTCTTC.

V and J are TRBV5-1 and TRBJ2-3; D remains ambiguous. There are 14 residues in the CDR3. Germline V gives CDR1 SGHRS, CDR2 YFSETQ. With 0 bases removed from V and 2 bases from J, the gap between germline ends came to 7 bases. The CDR3 DNA is TGCGCCAGCAGCTTGGGGCAAGACACAGATACGCAGTATTTT. This encodes CASSLGQDTDTQYF.

V is TRBV5-1 and J is TRBJ1-2; TRBD1 might be the D (6 bases). The germline V gene encodes CDR1 SGHRS and CDR2 YFSETQ. CDR3 length: 16 amino acids. With 1 base removed from V and 5 bases from J, the gap between germline ends came to 18 bases. This CDR3 reads CASSLFMGGFQYGYTF. The CDR3 DNA is TGCGCCAGCAGCTTGTTCATGGGGGGCTTTCAGTATGGCTACACCTTC. The full variable domain, rest sourced from reference TRBV5-1 and TRBJ1-2, is KAGVTQTPRYLIKTRGQQVTLSCSPISGHRSVSWYQQTPGQGLQFLFEYFSETQRNKGNFPGRFSGRQFSNSRSEMNVSTLELGDSALYLCASSLFMGGFQYGYTFGSGTRLTVV.

The rearrangement uses TRBV15 and TRBJ2-7; 9 bases line up with TRBD1. CDR1 is LNHNV, CDR2 YYDKDF, per germline (reference sequence). The CDR3 totals 16 residues. J lost 0 bases, V lost 3 bases, and 6 bases had no gene match. CDR3 in amino acids: CATSRERTGVSYEQYF. Written as DNA, the CDR3 is TGTGCCACCAGCAGGGAGCGGACAGGGGTCTCCTACGAGCAGTACTTC.

The V call is TRBV20-1, the J call TRBJ2-5; D gene unclear. Trimming removed 5 bases from V and 7 bases from J, with 8 bases in between. Germline V CDR1 and CDR2: DFQATT, SNEGSKA (reference sequence). The CDR3 covers 10 residues. CDR3 amino acids: CSASLLTQYF. As DNA, the CDR3 is TGCAGTGCTTCGCTCCTGACCCAGTACTTC.

The V and J genes are TRBV7-8 and TRBJ2-1; 12 bases are a match to TRBD2. CDR1 and CDR2 from the germline V gene are SGHVS and FQNEAQ. The CDR3 is 17 amino acids. Trimming took 1 base from V and 8 from J; bases not matched to a gene: 9. As DNA, the CDR3 is TGTGCCAGCAGCTTAGTGTGGACTAGCGGGACCCGCTATGAGCAGTTCTTC. Translated: CASSLVWTSGTRYEQFF.

This clone was seen only once. The V gene is TRBV6-5, the J gene TRBJ2-3, with D unclear. This CDR3 is 15 amino acids long. V was clipped by 4 bases and J by 2 bases, with 13 bases between them. Germline V gives CDR1 MNHEY, CDR2 SVGAGI. CDR3 nucleotides: TGTGCCAGCAGTTCCGACTCGCCAGCCACAGATACGCAGTATTTT. Amino acid sequence: CASSSDSPATDTQYF.